This T cell receptor (beta chain) was retrieved from a study of patients and donors after allogeneic stem cell transplantation. Germline lookup yields CDR1 LNHDA and CDR2 SQIVND (reference sequence). Trimming pared 1 base from V and 4 bases from J, leaving 13 bases between. The CDR3 is 15 amino acids. TCRdb ran MiXCR on the RT-PCR reads and lists one entry per CDR3 protein. The sample lists roughly 880,000 distinct CDR3 sequences; more than 15% were seen once. This clonotype was obtained from a human donor who was either an allogeneic HSCT recipient or a stem cell or donor lymphocyte infusion donor (not recorded which). It is not recorded whose cells these are; they may come from a transplant donor. Input material: blood, either unsorted or a sorted T cell fraction (not recorded which). J is TRBJ1-1 and V is TRBV19; D possibly corresponds to TRBD1 (5 bases). CDR3 in amino acids: CASSIGRGWGTEAFF. The CDR3, as DNA: TGTGCCAGTAGTATAGGTCGGGGGTGGGGCACTGAAGCTTTCTTT.